Listed below are T cell receptor beta chains from one sample, sequenced in a study of spatial heterogeneity in lung cancer. TCRdb called the 5' RACE reads again in MiXCR, with one record for every CDR3 protein. This table holds about 11,000 distinct CDR3 sequences, 9% to 13% found once. Source: lung tumor tissue, taken at surgery. These receptors came from a female donor with early-stage non-small cell lung cancer. Each CDR3 is given with its conserved first and last residue. The D gene is left open where the match is weak. Part of the rows lack a size; the others show once, few, many or a class for expanded clones.

>once|TRBJ2-5|TRBD2|TRBV6-1
TGTGCCAGCAGTTACTTCGGGACTAGCAGCCAAGAGACCCAGTACTTC
CASSYFGTSSQETQYF
>medium-sized|TRBJ1-6|.|TRBV18
TGTGCCAGCTCACCAGATAGGGCACTTAATTCACCCCTCCACTTT
CASSPDRALNSPLHF
>large|TRBJ2-3|.|TRBV6-2/TRBV6-3
TGTGCCAGCGAGGGGCCCCCTGGGGATACGCAGTATTTT
CASEGPPGDTQYF
>few|TRBJ2-3|.|TRBV29-1
TGCAGCGTTGAAGTCAGGGCAAGGGCAGATACGCAGTATTTT
CSVEVRARADTQYF
>once|TRBJ2-7|.|TRBV20-1
TGCAGTGCTACTGGGGACCACTACGAGCAGTACTTC
CSATGDHYEQYF
>.|TRBJ1-3|.|TRBV12-3/TRBV12-4
TGTGCCAGCAGTTTTGCCCGCGGCGACTCTGGAAACACCATATATTTT
CASSFARGDSGNTIYF
>.|TRBJ2-3|.|TRBV20-1
TGCAGTGCTAGGGTGGTACCCGATACGCAGTATTTT
CSARVVPDTQYF
>many|TRBJ2-1|TRBD2|TRBV7-9
TGTGCCAGCAGCTTAAACTTACTAGCGGGAGCGTCCCCCTACAATGAGCAGTTCTTC
CASSLNLLAGASPYNEQFF
>few|TRBJ2-3|TRBD2|TRBV10-3
TGTGCCATCAGTGAGTCAAGACTAGCGGGGTTAGATACGCAGTATTTT
CAISESRLAGLDTQYF
>many|TRBJ2-1|.|TRBV11-3
TGTGCCAGCAGCCCCCACGTAGGGGAGCAGTTCTTC
CASSPHVGEQFF
>medium-sized|TRBJ2-5|.|TRBV10-3
TGTGCCATCAGTGTGGACTCTCAAGAGACCCAGTACTTC
CAISVDSQETQYF
>.|TRBJ2-3|TRBD1|TRBV6-2/TRBV6-3
TGTGCCAGCAACTACCCCTACAGGGGGCTGAGCACAGATACGCAGTATTTT
CASNYPYRGLSTDTQYF
>few|TRBJ2-5|.|TRBV6-2/TRBV6-3
TGTGCCAGCAGTCTTTTCCGGAGGGAGACCCAGTACTTC
CASSLFRRETQYF
>many|TRBJ2-1|.|TRBV6-2/TRBV6-3
TGTGCCAGCAGTTACGCAAGTAGCGACTCCTACAATGAGCAGTTCTTC
CASSYASSDSYNEQFF
>many|TRBJ2-2|.|TRBV28
TGTGCCAGCACCCCATCCTCCAGGGTTGGTTTGGCCGGGGAGCTGTTTTTT
CASTPSSRVGLAGELFF
>many|TRBJ2-3|.|TRBV27
TGTGCCAGCCAACTACTGGGCACAGATACGCAGTATTTT
CASQLLGTDTQYF
>medium-sized|TRBJ2-5|.|TRBV10-1
TGCGCCAGCAGTGAGGCAGGGTCCCAGACCCAGTACTTC
CASSEAGSQTQYF
>.|TRBJ2-5|TRBD2|TRBV29-1
TGCAGCGTGCTACCAGGGACTAGCGAAGAGACCCAGTACTTC
CSVLPGTSEETQYF
>.|TRBJ2-1|TRBD2|TRBV6-2/TRBV6-3
TGTGCCAGCAGGGGGACTAGCGGGGGAAGCATCGATGAGCAGTTCTTC
CASRGTSGGSIDEQFF
>medium-sized|TRBJ2-2|TRBD1|TRBV5-6
TGTGCCAGCAGCCAGACGACAGGGAAGGACACCGGGGAGCTGTTTTTT
CASSQTTGKDTGELFF
>many|TRBJ1-6|TRBD1|TRBV7-9
TGTGCCAGCAGCCCCGGACAGGTTAATTCACCCCTCCACTTT
CASSPGQVNSPLHF
>.|TRBJ2-5|TRBD1|TRBV5-6
TGTGCCAGCAGCTGGGGACAGCGAGAGACCCAGTACTTC
CASSWGQRETQYF
>many|TRBJ2-7|.|TRBV4-2
TGTGCCAGCAGCCAAGATTTGGGGGCCTACGAGCAGTACTTC
CASSQDLGAYEQYF
>.|TRBJ2-3|.|TRBV6-5
TGTGCCAGCAGTTACTCGTTGCATTCTAGCACAGATACGCAGTATTTT
CASSYSLHSSTDTQYF
>medium-sized|TRBJ1-2|TRBD1|TRBV19
TGTGCCAGTAGCCCCTTGGGTGACAGGGACTATGGCTACACCTTC
CASSPLGDRDYGYTF
>many|TRBJ2-4|.|TRBV7-2
TGTGCCAGCAGCTCGCAAAAGGAGGCCAAAAACATTCAGTACTTC
CASSSQKEAKNIQYF
>many|TRBJ2-7|.|TRBV7-8
TGTGCCAGCAGCTTAGCGTTTGGTGGGAGCTACGAGCAGTACTTC
CASSLAFGGSYEQYF
>.|TRBJ2-3|.|TRBV5-1
TGCGCCAGCAGTCCGCTTACAGGACCTGGCACAGATACGCAGTATTTT
CASSPLTGPGTDTQYF
>many|TRBJ1-3|.|TRBV4-2
TGTGCCAGCAGCCAAGATGGTCTATCTGGAAACACCATATATTTT
CASSQDGLSGNTIYF
>many|TRBJ1-1|.|TRBV5-6
TGTGCCAGCAGCTTGGATGCGGGGTTCGGCACTGAAGCTTTCTTT
CASSLDAGFGTEAFF
>few|TRBJ2-1|TRBD2|TRBV24-1
TGTGCCACCACAGCGGGATGGAGGGATGAGCAGTTCTTC
CATTAGWRDEQFF
>many|TRBJ2-7|TRBD2|TRBV6-5
TGTGCCAGCAGTCCGGGACTAGCGGGGGGGCCTGGCGAGCAGTACTTC
CASSPGLAGGPGEQYF
>medium-sized|TRBJ1-2|TRBD1|TRBV7-6
TGTGCCAGCAGCCTTCGACAGGGAAACTATGGCTACACCTTC
CASSLRQGNYGYTF
>.|TRBJ2-5|TRBD2|TRBV12-3/TRBV12-4
TGTGCCAGCAGGGGGGGACTAGCGGGAGAGACCCAGTACTTC
CASRGGLAGETQYF
>medium-sized|TRBJ1-1|TRBD1|TRBV7-2
TGTGCCAGCAGCCTGGACAGGATGACTGAAGCTTTCTTT
CASSLDRMTEAFF
>medium-sized|TRBJ1-5|TRBD1|TRBV20-1
TGCAGTGCTAGGGGGTGGGACAGCAATAGCAATCAGCCCCAGCATTTT
CSARGWDSNSNQPQHF
>many|TRBJ2-2|TRBD1|TRBV6-2/TRBV6-3
TGTGCCAGCAGGGGGACAGGGTCGAACACCGGGGAGCTGTTTTTT
CASRGTGSNTGELFF
>many|TRBJ1-1|.|TRBV18
TGTGCCAGCTCACCAAGTCGAGGCAACACTGAAGCTTTCTTT
CASSPSRGNTEAFF
>few|TRBJ2-5|TRBD1|TRBV23-1
TGCGCCAGCAGTCAACCGAAAAGGGGGCCGGAGACCCAGTACTTC
CASSQPKRGPETQYF
>many|TRBJ2-1|TRBD1|TRBV27
TGTGCCAGCAGTCCGTCGACAGGGTACGGCAATGAGCAGTTCTTC
CASSPSTGYGNEQFF
>many|TRBJ2-5|TRBD2|TRBV5-1
TGCGCCAGCAGCTCTGGACTAGCGGCTTGGGAGACCCAGTACTTC
CASSSGLAAWETQYF
>.|TRBJ1-1|.|TRBV3-1
TGTGCCAGCAGCCAGGGTGTAGACACTGAAGCTTTCTTT
CASSQGVDTEAFF
>.|TRBJ1-2|.|TRBV4-2
TGTGCCAGCAGCCAAGGTTCCGGGAATAACTATGGCTACACCTTC
CASSQGSGNNYGYTF
>many|TRBJ1-1|TRBD1|TRBV5-4
TGTGCCAGCAGCTCCGACAGGGCTCCGGCTTTCTTT
CASSSDRAPAFF
>many|TRBJ1-3|.|TRBV12-3/TRBV12-4
TGTGCCAGCAGTCCGTCGGGCGCAAACACCATATATTTT
CASSPSGANTIYF
>few|TRBJ2-1|TRBD2|TRBV5-4
TGTGCCAGCAGTTCTTTAGCGGGGGGGCGGTACAATGAGCAGTTCTTC
CASSSLAGGRYNEQFF
>medium-sized|TRBJ2-1|TRBD2|TRBV7-3
TGTGCCAGCAGCTTATCCGCTAGCGGGAGCGTCAATGAGCAGTTCTTC
CASSLSASGSVNEQFF
>many|TRBJ1-1|.|TRBV20-1
TGCAGTGCCGGGGACAAAATGAACACTGAAGCTTTCTTT
CSAGDKMNTEAFF
>many|TRBJ1-2|.|TRBV4-2
TGTGCCAGCAGCCAAGAGGTGGGGGCCTATGGCTACACCTTC
CASSQEVGAYGYTF
>many|TRBJ2-4|.|TRBV7-6
TGTGCCAGCAGCTTAGGTGGGAAGCAGTCCCAAAACATTCAGTACTTC
CASSLGGKQSQNIQYF
>medium-sized|TRBJ2-7|TRBD2|TRBV20-1
TGCAGTGCTAGAGGGGATCCTAGCGGGGGGTCCTCCCCCTACGAGCAGTACTTC
CSARGDPSGGSSPYEQYF
>.|TRBJ1-1|TRBD1|TRBV28
TGTGCCACTCAGGGGGTCCACACTGAAGCTTTCTTT
CATQGVHTEAFF
>.|TRBJ1-1|TRBD1|TRBV4-2
TGTGCCAGCAGCCAAACAGGGGGCCCTGAAGCTTTCTTT
CASSQTGGPEAFF
>few|TRBJ2-7|.|TRBV12-3/TRBV12-4
TGTGCCAGCAGTTTAGCCGGGAACGAGCAGTACTTC
CASSLAGNEQYF
>medium-sized|TRBJ1-2|.|TRBV5-1
TGCGCCAGCAGCTTGGATTCGCCCCAGGGCACTGGCTACACCTTC
CASSLDSPQGTGYTF